The 20 T cell receptor beta chains reported below all come from one sample, sequenced in a study of blood T cell repertoires in COVID-19. Sequencing was performed with immunoSEQ multiplex PCR; in TCRdb, only in-frame clones are kept and a portion is missing. The top ten clones hold around 9.3% of a sample with under 250,000 clones, approximately 81% of them seen once. The source material was PBMCs or T cells enriched from blood (not recorded which). Receptors originate from a woman aged 45 to 65 with acute COVID-19.

The J gene is TRBJ1-1, the V gene TRBV2; D gene unclear. This CDR3 spans 13 amino acids. Germline lookup yields CDR1 SNHLY and CDR2 FYNNEI. V dropped 5 bases and J dropped 2 bases, with 9 bases sitting between them. CDR3 nucleotides: TGTGCCAGCAGTACGGTGGTTAACACTGAAGCTTTCTTT. Translation: CASSTVVNTEAFF.

The CDR3 DNA sequence: TGCAGCGCCGGACAGGTCTATGGCTACACCTTC. Translated, it gives CSAGQVYGYTF. The rearrangement joins TRBV29-1 to TRBJ1-2; 7 bases are shared with TRBD1. Germline V gene sequence: CDR1 SQVTM, CDR2 ANQGSEA. CDR3 size: 11 residues. Germline trimming cut 7 bases from V and 4 bases from J; bases unmatched to any gene: 3.

This sequence joins TRBV12-3 or TRBV12-4 and TRBJ1-2, with 10 nucleotides matching TRBD1. V was clipped by 6 bases and J by 11 bases; unmatched bases: 6. The CDR3 has 12 amino acids. Here the CDR3 reads CASRLGQGSYTF. The CDR3 region has the DNA TGTGCCAGCAGGTTGGGACAGGGGAGTTACACCTTC.

The chain's CDR3 is CASCQTGGGSGANVLTF. The CDR3 DNA reads as TGTGCCAGTTGCCAAACAGGGGGTGGTTCTGGGGCCAACGTCCTGACTTTC. The rearrangement joins TRBV19 to TRBJ2-6; 8 bases fit TRBD1. Losses at the gene ends were 8 bases for V and 1 base for J; bases not matched to a gene: 10. Germline V gene data show CDR1 as LNHDA and CDR2 as SQIVND (reference sequence). This CDR3 is 17 amino acids long.

This rearrangement joins TRBV11-2 to TRBJ2-7; D is uncertain. The CDR3 has 11 amino acids. Germline V gene data show CDR1 as SGHAT and CDR2 as FQNNGV. The V gene lost 5 bases and the J gene lost 1 base, with 3 bases spanning the gap. This CDR3 reads CASSQSYEQYF. Written as DNA, the CDR3 is TGTGCCAGCAGCCAATCCTACGAGCAGTACTTC. The whole variable domain, filled in from reference TRBV11-2 and TRBJ2-7, reads EAGVAQSPRYKIIEKRQSVAFWCNPISGHATLYWYQQILGQGPKLLIQFQNNGVVDDSQLPKDRFSAERLKGVDSTLKIQPAKLEDSAVYLCASSQSYEQYFGPGTRLTVT.

The chain uses TRBV13 and TRBJ1-3, with 8 positions matching TRBD1. This CDR3 contains 13 residues. V was pared by 1 base and J by 7 bases, with 0 bases of the junction left unmatched. Germline V gene data show CDR1 as PRHDT and CDR2 as FYEKMQ (reference sequence). CDR3 in DNA: TGTGCCAGCAGCTTAGCAGGGGGCAACACCATATATTTT. Amino acid sequence: CASSLAGGNTIYF.

This clone was observed once. The rearrangement uses TRBV7-2 and TRBJ1-1; 7 bases agree with TRBD1. The CDR3 length is 15 residues. V was pared by 5 bases and J by 0 bases, with 6 bases of the junction left unmatched. Germline V gene lookup returns CDR1 SGHTA and CDR2 FQGNSA. CDR3 DNA: TGTGCCAGCAGCGCCGGCGGGACAGTGAACACTGAAGCTTTCTTT. It encodes CASSAGGTVNTEAFF.

The sample holds a few counts of this clone. V usage is TRBV7-9 and J usage is TRBJ1-3; D ambiguous. From germline, CDR1 is SEHNR and CDR2 FQNEAQ (reference sequence). The CDR3 loop spans 15 amino acids. V gave up 0 bases and J gave up 0 bases, with 6 bases separating them. CDR3 nucleotides: TGTGCCAGCAGCTTAGCCGGGAGCTCTGGAAACACCATATATTTT. This gives the protein CASSLAGSSGNTIYF.

The rearrangement joins TRBV19 to TRBJ1-2; no clear D. Trimming removed 8 bases at V and 2 bases at J, with 6 bases between. This CDR3 has 11 amino acids. Germline V lookup: CDR1 LNHDA, CDR2 SQIVND (reference sequence). In nucleotides, the CDR3 is TGTGCCAGTGAGGGAAACTATGGCTACACCTTC. It is translated as CASEGNYGYTF.

The CDR3 coding sequence is TGTGCCAGCAGGCGGACAGGGGTCGGTGGCTACACCTTC. Its translation is CASRRTGVGGYTF. The J gene is TRBJ1-2, the V gene TRBV12-3 or TRBV12-4; 9 bases are shared with TRBD1. This CDR3 comprises 13 residues. Trimming removed 6 bases from V and 7 bases from J; junction bases left unmatched: 6.

J is TRBJ2-5 and V is TRBV5-1; 11 bases are shared with TRBD2. This CDR3 region has 15 residues. The germline V gene encodes CDR1 SGHRS and CDR2 YFSETQ. Trimming at V came to 3 bases and at J to 1 base, leaving 2 bases not matched to a gene. DNA of the CDR3: TGCGCCAGCAGCTATAGCGGGGGGGTCCAAGAGACCCAGTACTTC. It specifies CASSYSGGVQETQYF.

The genes are TRBV19 and TRBJ1-2; D gene unclear. CDR3 size: 11 residues. The germline V and J ends were trimmed by 8 bases and 2 bases, with 6 bases remaining between them. The germline V gene has CDR1 LNHDA and CDR2 SQIVND (reference sequence). Here the CDR3 reads CASGDNYGYTF. CDR3 nucleotides: TGTGCCAGTGGAGACAACTATGGCTACACCTTC.

J is TRBJ2-3 and V is TRBV6-6; D perhaps matches TRBD2 (5 bases). This CDR3 is built from 14 residues. V was shortened by 7 bases and J by 1 base, with 12 bases between the two germline ends. In germline, CDR1 is MNHNY, CDR2 SVGAGI (reference sequence). DNA of the CDR3: TGTGCCAGCACCAAAGGGCGGGGCACAGATACGCAGTATTTT. Residues: CASTKGRGTDTQYF.

The chain recombines TRBV14 with TRBJ2-5, with D tentatively TRBD2 (5 bases). This CDR3 has 16 residues. Trimming cost V 1 base and J 7 bases, with 19 bases left between them. Germline CDR1 and CDR2: SGHDN and FVKESK. The CDR3 here is CASSQGLGDRMGTQYF. Here the CDR3 DNA reads TGTGCCAGCAGCCAAGGGCTGGGAGACCGAATGGGGACCCAGTACTTC.

The rearrangement uses TRBV7-2 and TRBJ1-3; the D gene is possibly TRBD1 (5 bases). V lost 0 bases to trimming and J lost 8 bases, with 8 bases between them. Germline-derived CDR1 and CDR2 are SGHTA and FQGNSA. The CDR3 extends over 13 amino acids. CDR3 DNA sequence: TGTGCCAGCAGCTTAGCCAGGGTTGACACCATATATTTT. This encodes CASSLARVDTIYF.

The chain links TRBV24-1 to TRBJ2-1; TRBD2 matches 7 bases. From germline, CDR1 is KGHDR and CDR2 SFDVKD. This CDR3 comprises 15 residues. Losses at the gene ends were 1 base for V and 5 bases for J; bases not matched to a gene: 4. The CDR3 is CATSDLAGPHNEQFF. Written as DNA, the CDR3 is TGTGCCACCAGTGATTTAGCGGGGCCTCACAATGAGCAGTTCTTC.

The V call is TRBV4-3, the J call TRBJ2-5; D may be TRBD2 (6 bases). Germline assignment: CDR1 LGHNA and CDR2 YSLEER. This CDR3 is built from 13 residues. Trimming removed 0 bases from V and 4 bases from J, with 6 bases in between. CDR3 residues: CASSQEGGETQYF. CDR3 nucleotides: TGCGCCAGCAGCCAAGAGGGGGGAGAGACCCAGTACTTC.

The chain couples TRBV5-8 to TRBJ1-6; D may be TRBD1 (6 bases). Trimming removed 3 bases at V and 7 bases at J, with 11 bases between. Looked up from germline, CDR1 is SGHTS and CDR2 is YDEGEE. The CDR3 spans 14 residues. The CDR3: CASSSGQPNSPLHF. CDR3 sequence (DNA): TGTGCCAGCAGCTCCGGACAGCCGAATTCACCCCTCCACTTT.

V usage is TRBV11-3 and J usage is TRBJ1-1; TRBD1 might be the D (5 bases). The CDR3 is made up of 14 amino acids. V lost 2 bases, J lost 1 base, and 8 bases lay in between. Per the germline V gene, CDR1 is SGHNT and CDR2 is YENEEA. The CDR3 here is CASSLNQGNTEAFF. The CDR3 DNA reads TGTGCCAGCAGCTTAAACCAGGGGAACACTGAAGCTTTCTTT.

The chain uses TRBV13 and TRBJ2-4, with TRBD2 identical over 7 bases. V lost 5 bases to trimming and J lost 0 bases; unmatched junction nucleotides: 7. The CDR3 totals 16 residues. Germline loops: CDR1 PRHDT, CDR2 FYEKMQ (reference sequence). In DNA, the CDR3 is TGTGCCAGCAGCCGGGAGGCGGAACTAGCCAAAAACATTCAGTACTTC. Translating gives CASSREAELAKNIQYF.